The 5 T cell receptor beta chains given below trace back to one sample, sequenced in a study of blood T cell repertoires in COVID-19. The repertoire was sequenced with immunoSEQ multiplex PCR; TCRdb's copy has only in-frame clones and lacks some. The table has some 200,000 clones, about four fifths seen once. What was sequenced was peripheral blood. The receptor source for this set is a woman aged 40 to 55 with COVID-19, enrolled during active disease.

The rearrangement joins TRBV28 to TRBJ2-7, with TRBD1 matching 10 bases. V lost 4 bases and J lost 10; bases outside the gene matches: 16. The CDR3 length is 16 residues. From germline, CDR1 is MDHEN and CDR2 SYDVKM. CDR3 in DNA: TGTGCCAGCAGTTCCATCTCATCGACCGACAGGGGGCGTCAGTACTTC. Amino acids: CASSSISSTDRGRQYF.

The rearrangement uses TRBV19 and TRBJ2-2; D may be TRBD1 (5 bases). Between the trimmed V and J ends, which lost 9 bases and 3 bases, there was a span of 14 bases. Looked up from germline, CDR1 is LNHDA and CDR2 is SQIVND (reference sequence). This CDR3 is 14 amino acids long. The CDR3 region has the DNA TGTGCCAGCGGCGACAGACACTACACCGGGGAGCTGTTTTTT. Translating it yields CASGDRHYTGELFF.

The chain combines TRBV27 with TRBJ1-5, with D possibly TRBD1 on 5 matching bases. Germline CDR1 reads MNHEY; CDR2 reads SMNVEV (reference sequence). V gave up 2 bases and J gave up 5 bases, with 10 bases separating them. The CDR3 contains 14 residues. This CDR3 is CASSLGRGYQPQHF. The DNA for the CDR3 is TGTGCCAGCAGTTTAGGGAGGGGATATCAGCCCCAGCATTTT.

The chain's CDR3 is CASSGRDRRLNQPQHF. The CDR3 nucleotides are TGTGCCAGTAGTGGGAGGGACAGGCGTCTCAATCAGCCCCAGCATTTT. The chain has TRBV19 and TRBJ1-5, with TRBD1 identical over 8 bases. CDR1 LNHDA and CDR2 SQIVND come from the germline V gene (reference sequence). Trimming removed 5 bases from V and 3 bases from J; junction bases left unmatched: 9. The CDR3 is 16 residues long.

The CDR3 is CASSLGGTGMGYTF. CDR3 in DNA: TGTGCCAGCAGCTTGGGGGGCACTGGTATGGGCTACACCTTC. The rearrangement links TRBV5-6 to TRBJ1-2; weak D call: TRBD1 (5 bases). CDR3 size: 14 residues. Trimming left V 0 bases short and J 8 bases short, with 14 bases between. CDR1 and CDR2 (germline): SGHDT, YYEEEE.